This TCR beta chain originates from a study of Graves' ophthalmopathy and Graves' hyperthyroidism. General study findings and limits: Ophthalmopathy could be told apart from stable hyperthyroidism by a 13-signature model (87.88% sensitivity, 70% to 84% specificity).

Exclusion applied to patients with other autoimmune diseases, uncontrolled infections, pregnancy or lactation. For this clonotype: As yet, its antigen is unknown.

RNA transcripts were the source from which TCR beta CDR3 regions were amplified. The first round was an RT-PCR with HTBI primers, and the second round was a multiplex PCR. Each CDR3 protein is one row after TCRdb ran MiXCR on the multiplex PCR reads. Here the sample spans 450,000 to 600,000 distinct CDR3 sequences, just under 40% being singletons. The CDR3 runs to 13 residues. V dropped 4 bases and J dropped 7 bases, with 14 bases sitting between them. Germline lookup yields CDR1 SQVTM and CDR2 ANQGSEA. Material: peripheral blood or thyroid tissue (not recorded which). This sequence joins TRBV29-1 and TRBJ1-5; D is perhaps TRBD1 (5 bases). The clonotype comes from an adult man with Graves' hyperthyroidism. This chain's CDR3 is CSVAGHLGQPQHF. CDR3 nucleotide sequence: TGCAGCGTTGCAGGGCACCTAGGACAGCCCCAGCATTTT.